A selection of T cell receptor beta chains follows, all from one sample in a study of T cells in Graves' hyperthyroidism and ophthalmopathy. TCRdb passed the multiplex PCR reads through MiXCR, listing each CDR3 protein once. This sample has hundreds of thousands of distinct CDR3 sequences, with about 45% found just once. Sequenced: peripheral blood or thyroid tissue (not recorded which). These receptors were collected from an adult man with Graves' disease, either hyperthyroidism or ophthalmopathy (not recorded which). Both conserved end residues are part of each CDR3. D genes are given only for firm matches. Rows give clone size only sometimes, using once, few, many, or a class for an expanded clone.

d_gene	v_gene	abundance	j_gene	CDR3aa	CDR3nt
TRBD2	TRBV20-1	few	TRBJ2-7	CSAGLAGVSYEQYF	TGCAGTGCTGGACTAGCGGGAGTGTCCTACGAGCAGTACTTC
-	TRBV20-1	few	TRBJ1-5	CSARDERRNQPQHF	TGCAGTGCTAGAGACGAGAGACGCAATCAGCCCCAGCATTTT
-	TRBV10-3	many	TRBJ1-1	CAARRTLNTEAFF	TGTGCCGCTAGACGGACGTTGAACACTGAAGCTTTCTTT
-	TRBV12-3/TRBV12-4	-	TRBJ1-1	CASSHVRDGTEAFF	TGTGCCAGCAGTCACGTTCGCGACGGCACTGAAGCTTTCTTT
TRBD1	TRBV7-8	-	TRBJ2-6	CASSYQGDGANVLTF	TGTGCCAGCAGTTACCAGGGGGATGGGGCCAACGTCCTGACTTTC
TRBD1	TRBV29-1	many	TRBJ1-2	CSTGQGSYSTRTF	TGCAGCACGGGACAGGGAAGTTATTCTACAAGGACCTTC
TRBD1	TRBV12-3/TRBV12-4	many	TRBJ1-2	CASSSLSRTGGYTF	TGTGCCAGCAGTTCGCTTTCCAGGACAGGGGGCTACACCTTC
-	TRBV7-2	many	TRBJ1-1	CASSLGGRGTEAFF	TGTGCCAGCAGCTTGGGGGGACGGGGCACTGAAGCTTTCTTT
-	TRBV10-3	many	TRBJ2-6	CASSDTGTGANVLTF	TGTGCCAGCAGTGATACAGGGACTGGGGCCAACGTCCTGACTTTC
-	TRBV20-1	few	TRBJ1-1	CSAREGFMNTEAFF	TGCAGTGCTAGAGAGGGCTTCATGAACACTGAAGCTTTCTTT
-	TRBV24-1	many	TRBJ1-5	CATSDHGEDQPQHF	TGTGCCACCAGTGATCATGGTGAGGATCAGCCCCAGCATTTT
-	TRBV2	-	TRBJ1-1	CASSKGPGNTEAFF	TGTGCCAGCAGTAAAGGGCCGGGGAACACTGAAGCTTTCTTT
-	TRBV7-2	many	TRBJ2-7	CASSLGGGYYEQYF	TGTGCCAGCAGCTTAGGCGGAGGGTACTACGAGCAGTACTTC
TRBD1	TRBV9	few	TRBJ1-1	CASSSSTGTGVTEAFF	TGTGCCAGCAGCTCAAGCACCGGGACAGGAGTTACTGAAGCTTTCTTT
-	TRBV29-1	many	TRBJ1-1	CSGGDIWDTEAFF	TGCAGCGGTGGCGACATATGGGACACTGAAGCTTTCTTT
-	TRBV12-3/TRBV12-4	-	TRBJ1-5	CASRPGVLNQPQHF	TGTGCCAGCAGACCAGGGGTGCTCAATCAGCCCCAGCATTTT
-	TRBV29-1	-	TRBJ1-1	CSLIAGTEAFF	TGCAGCTTAATTGCAGGGACTGAAGCTTTCTTT
TRBD2	TRBV25-1	-	TRBJ2-7	CASSAGGESGAYEQYF	TGTGCCAGCAGTGCCGGGGGGGAATCCGGCGCCTACGAGCAGTACTTC
TRBD1	TRBV19	few	TRBJ2-7	CASRRTGVNYEQYF	TGTGCCAGTAGGAGGACAGGGGTTAACTACGAGCAGTACTTC
-	TRBV20-1	few	TRBJ2-5	CSASGSRQETQYF	TGCAGTGCTAGCGGGAGTCGCCAAGAGACCCAGTACTTC
-	TRBV6-5	many	TRBJ1-5	CASRRSPNPSNQPQHF	TGTGCCAGCAGACGCAGCCCAAACCCTAGCAATCAGCCCCAGCATTTT
TRBD1	TRBV29-1	few	TRBJ1-1	CSVAGGPGGADTEAFF	TGCAGCGTTGCGGGGGGCCCAGGGGGCGCGGACACTGAAGCTTTCTTT
TRBD1	TRBV7-8	many	TRBJ2-7	CATQGAYEQYF	TGTGCCACCCAGGGGGCATACGAGCAGTACTTC
-	TRBV11-1	-	TRBJ1-1	CASSLIWDTEAFF	TGTGCCAGCAGCTTGATCTGGGACACTGAAGCTTTCTTT
-	TRBV7-9	-	TRBJ1-1	CASSRGESEAFF	TGTGCCAGCAGCCGCGGGGAGTCTGAAGCTTTCTTT
TRBD1	TRBV12-3/TRBV12-4	-	TRBJ1-4	CASGLHGQGTYEKLFF	TGTGCTAGTGGTCTCCATGGACAGGGGACATACGAAAAACTGTTTTTT
-	TRBV15	-	TRBJ1-2	CATSSLAVGRGNYGYTF	TGTGCCACCAGCAGTTTAGCGGTGGGCAGGGGCAACTATGGCTACACCTTC
TRBD1	TRBV10-3	many	TRBJ1-2	CAIISDRDGYGYTF	TGTGCCATCATTTCGGACAGGGATGGCTATGGCTACACCTTC
TRBD1	TRBV2	-	TRBJ1-6	CASSPDRGPYSPLHF	TGTGCCAGCAGCCCAGACAGGGGGCCTTATTCACCCCTCCACTTT
-	TRBV6-2/TRBV6-3	-	TRBJ1-5	CANTPGRSNQPQHF	TGTGCCAACACACCGGGACGGAGCAATCAGCCCCAGCATTTT
-	TRBV20-1	-	TRBJ1-5	CSASPPGREGQPQHF	TGCAGTGCTAGCCCCCCCGGGCGAGAAGGTCAGCCCCAGCATTTT
-	TRBV20-1	-	TRBJ2-5	CSARGGRGETQYF	TGCAGTGCTAGAGGGGGCAGAGGGGAGACCCAGTACTTC
-	TRBV25-1	-	TRBJ2-5	CASSKARGRETQYF	TGTGCCAGCAGCAAGGCCAGGGGCCGGGAGACCCAGTACTTC
TRBD1	TRBV7-2	-	TRBJ1-6	CASSSPTGRISPLHF	TGTGCCAGCAGCTCCCCGACAGGGAGAATTTCACCCCTCCACTTT
-	TRBV6-5	many	TRBJ2-7	CASSGGSYEQYF	TGTGCCAGTAGTGGAGGATCCTACGAGCAGTACTTC